This TCR beta chain was identified in a study of blood T cell repertoires in COVID-19. Study in general: There were acute and convalescent COVID-19 samples, and they came from the United States, Italy and Spain. PBMCs, B-cell-depleted T cells, or T cells provided the cDNA or gDNA that made up the material.

In the source study's methods: Researchers report that nucleated cell counts were estimated from reference gene primer amplification. Repertoires were generated with immunoSEQ multiplex PCR, while TCRdb's copy carries only in-frame clones and drops some. The D gene and trimming were derived from the DNA, and the V and J assignments and clone size from that table. The sample yields about 170,000 clones, over 75% seen once. Enrolled during active infection, Seattle patients were then followed longitudinally. This CDR3 is built from 14 residues. V shed 9 bases, J shed 14 bases, and the junction held 14 bases outside the gene matches. Per the germline V gene, CDR1 is LNHDA and CDR2 is SQIVND (reference sequence).

Sequencing used peripheral blood. This TCR was recovered from a man older than 75 with COVID-19, enrolled during active disease. The rearrangement links TRBV19 to TRBJ1-6; 9 bases are a match to TRBD1. CDR3 sequence reads: CASKGQGQGGTLHF. Written as DNA, the CDR3 is TGTGCCAGCAAGGGACAGGGACAAGGGGGGACCCTCCACTTT.